This T cell receptor beta chain was found in a study of blood T cell repertoires in COVID-19. This clone was detected only a few times. The CDR3 has 18 residues. In the original analysis: From reference gene primer amplification, estimates of nucleated cell counts were derived. Only in-frame clones appear in the TCRdb table, and some are missing; sequencing was by immunoSEQ multiplex PCR. For V, J and clone size, that table is used; D and trimming come from the DNA. The sample has fewer than 350,000 clones; around four fifths are singletons. Sequencing was carried out using peripheral blood. This chain connects TRBV21-1 to TRBJ2-3; the table's D call TRBD2 went unverified against the DNA. TRBV21-1 is recorded as a pseudogene. This TCR was sampled from a woman aged 45-65 years with active or convalescent COVID-19. In DNA, the CDR3 is TGTGCCAGCAGCAAACGAAAAAAGCCCCAAAAGCACACAGATACGCAGTATTTT. Protein sequence: CASSKRKKPQKHTDTQYF.